One and the same sample provided the 5 T cell receptor beta chains below, sequenced in a study of T cells in Graves' hyperthyroidism and ophthalmopathy. RNA transcripts yielded amplified TCR beta CDR3 regions. The HTBI primer set drove a first-round RT-PCR of the TCR CDR3. TCRdb reanalysed the multiplex PCR reads using MiXCR and keeps one entry per CDR3 protein. The repertoire holds over 650,000 distinct CDR3 sequences, with about 17% as singletons. Sequenced input: blood. These receptors all come from a man between 18 and 29 years old with Graves' hyperthyroidism.

This clonotype has at least ten counts. The chain combines TRBV10-3 with TRBJ2-5; 8 bases line up with TRBD1. This CDR3 contains 15 residues. CDR1 is ENHRY and CDR2 is SYGVKD in the germline V gene. V lost 6 bases and J lost 4; bases outside the gene matches: 10. The CDR3 protein is CAISRGAGGGETQYF. The CDR3 DNA is TGTGCCATCAGCCGAGGGGCAGGGGGCGGAGAGACCCAGTACTTC.

V usage is TRBV7-8 and J usage is TRBJ2-3; 7 nucleotides agree with TRBD2. CDR3 size: 13 residues. Trimming took 6 bases from V and 4 from J; bases not matched to a gene: 4. Germline V gives CDR1 SGHVS, CDR2 FQNEAQ. The CDR3 spells CASRPGGPDTQYF. The CDR3 DNA sequence: TGTGCCAGCAGGCCGGGGGGACCAGATACGCAGTATTTT.

This clonotype was observed many times. V is TRBV28 and J is TRBJ2-5; tentatively, D is TRBD2 (6 bases). CDR3 length: 16 residues. Germline-derived CDR1 and CDR2 are MDHEN and SYDVKM. Trimming stripped 2 bases from V and 0 bases from J, with 13 bases between. CDR3 sequence (DNA): TGTGCCAGCAGTTTAGGGGCGGGGCCGTACCAAGAGACCCAGTACTTC. Its translation is CASSLGAGPYQETQYF. Full variable domain (outside the CDR3, taken from reference TRBV28 and TRBJ2-5): DVKVTQSSRYLVKRTGEKVFLECVQDMDHENMFWYRQDPGLGLRLIYFSYDVKMKEKGDIPEGYSVSREKKERFSLILESASTNQTSMYLCASSLGAGPYQETQYFGPGTRLLVL.

This clonotype was detected ten times or more. The chain is built from TRBV20-1 and TRBJ2-3, with TRBD2 identical over 7 bases. The CDR3 covers 13 residues. The germline V gene has CDR1 DFQATT and CDR2 SNEGSKA (reference sequence). J lost 6 bases, V lost 5 bases, and 8 bases had no gene match. CDR3 in amino acids: CSAQRGGWDTQYF. The CDR3 bases are TGCAGTGCTCAGCGCGGGGGTTGGGATACGCAGTATTTT.

This clonotype was seen many times. This rearrangement joins TRBV18 to TRBJ1-2, with TRBD1 matching 10 bases. Germline V gives CDR1 KGHSH, CDR2 LQKENI. The V gene end was trimmed by 3 bases and the J gene end by 8 bases; junction bases not matched to a gene: 6. CDR3 length: 14 amino acids. The CDR3 sequence: CASSPRQGADGYTF. The CDR3 nucleotides read TGTGCCAGCTCACCCAGACAGGGGGCGGACGGCTACACCTTC.